This T cell receptor (beta chain) was identified during a study of cytomegalovirus exposure and HLA in healthy donors. The CDR3 consists of 13 residues. The V end lost 0 bases, the J end lost 6 bases, and 6 bases lay between the germline ends. CDR1 and CDR2 from the germline V gene are LGHNA and YSLEER. A word on this clone: Its antigen is not known.

Both 60 Vbeta primers and 13 Jbeta primers went into the PCR. Sequencing used immunoSEQ multiplex PCR; TCRdb keeps in-frame clones, though not all of them. The sample lists 100,000 to 120,000 clones; approximately 86% were seen once. General study points: Cytomegalovirus-associated status was assigned to around 160 TCR beta chains.

The rearrangement uses TRBV4-3 and TRBJ2-1; D is unclear. This TCR derives from a man younger than 30 in good health and CMV-seronegative. The specimen sequenced was PBMCs. CDR3 coding DNA: TGCGCCAGCAGCCAAGATATCAGCAATGAGCAGTTCTTC. Amino acids: CASSQDISNEQFF.